The 17 T cell receptor beta chains below all came from one sample that was sequenced in a study of neurological immune-mediated disorders. TCRdb reprocessed the 5' RACE reads via MiXCR and lists one record per CDR3 protein. The table records roughly 55,000 distinct CDR3 sequences, 15% to 20% of them present only once. The sequenced sample consisted of PBMCs. These receptors all stem from a man in his fifties or sixties in good health.

By frequency in the sample, this clonotype is medium-sized (0.01 to 0.1%). V gene TRBV5-1 combines with J gene TRBJ2-1; D may be TRBD1 or TRBD2 (6 bases each). The CDR3 covers 13 residues. With 0 bases removed from V and 9 bases from J, the gap between germline ends came to 10 bases. CDR1 and CDR2 from the germline V gene are SGHRS and YFSETQ. The CDR3 sequence: CASSLVGGTEQFF. In DNA, the CDR3 is TGCGCCAGCAGCTTGGTCGGGGGCACTGAGCAGTTCTTC.

This clonotype was seen repeatedly, ten times or more. The chain carries TRBV29-1 and TRBJ2-5; no clear D gene. V was cut by 4 bases and J by 5 bases, with 5 bases left in between. Per the germline V gene, CDR1 is SQVTM and CDR2 is ANQGSEA. This CDR3 is 10 amino acids long. The DNA for the CDR3 is TGCAGCGTTGGTGGGGAGACCCAGTACTTC. Its protein is CSVGGETQYF.

In its sample, this clonotype was seen many times. The chain employs TRBV4-1 and TRBJ2-7; 12 nucleotides line up with TRBD2. There are 18 residues in the CDR3. Unmatched junction bases numbered 8, after V lost 0 bases and J lost 2 bases. CDR1 MGHRA and CDR2 YSYEKL come from the germline V gene. CDR3 protein: CASSQDVTSGSFAYEQYF. The DNA for the CDR3 is TGCGCCAGCAGCCAAGATGTGACTAGCGGGAGTTTCGCCTACGAGCAGTACTTC.

J is TRBJ1-1 and V is TRBV29-1; D may be TRBD1 (6 bases). CDR3 size: 15 residues. Germline loops: CDR1 SQVTM, CDR2 ANQGSEA. Trimming left V 7 bases short and J 3 bases short, with 21 bases between. In nucleotides, the CDR3 is TGCAGCGGGAGGGACACGGCGGGCGGCGACACTGAAGCTTTCTTT. This gives the protein CSGRDTAGGDTEAFF.

Concerning this clonotype itself: A much bigger clone sits one base away, suggesting this may be a read error. V gene TRBV21-1 combines with J gene TRBJ2-7; TRBD2 is the table's D call, not checked against the DNA. TRBV21-1 is a known pseudogene. The CDR3 contains 16 residues. The CDR3 nucleotides read TGTGTCAGCAGCAAATCTAGCGGGAGGCCGACCTACGAGCAGTACTTC. Translated, it gives CVSSKSSGRPTYEQYF.

V usage is TRBV4-1 and J usage is TRBJ1-5; D gene unclear. Germline V gives CDR1 MGHRA, CDR2 YSYEKL. Trimming took off 0 bases at V and 6 bases at J, with 12 bases between the two ends. This CDR3 contains 15 residues. This CDR3 reads CASSQERVGSQPQHF. The CDR3 bases are TGCGCCAGCAGCCAAGAGAGGGTCGGGAGTCAGCCCCAGCATTTT.

The table lists this clonotype with many counts. The CDR3 is CASSADRRSYNEQFF. The DNA of the CDR3 is TGTGCCAGCAGCGCCGACAGGCGATCATACAATGAGCAGTTCTTC. V and J are TRBV5-6 and TRBJ2-1; possibly TRBD1 for D (6 bases). The CDR3 spans 15 residues. Germline lookup yields CDR1 SGHDT and CDR2 YYEEEE. V was shortened by 4 bases and J by 4 bases, with 15 bases between the two germline ends.

The table lists this clonotype with many counts. The chain is built from TRBV5-1 and TRBJ2-3; 14 nucleotides agree with TRBD2. The CDR3 is made up of 16 amino acids. Trimming took 4 bases from V and 9 from J; bases not matched to a gene: 10. Germline V gives CDR1 SGHRS, CDR2 YFSETQ. This chain's CDR3 is CASSPLGTSGGETQYF. The DNA of the CDR3 is TGCGCCAGCAGCCCACTCGGGACTAGCGGGGGAGAAACGCAGTATTTT.

On this clonotype: The junction and the germline gene differ at one end; a read error may be behind it. V and J are TRBV7-2 and TRBJ2-7, with a weak D call TRBD2 (5 bases). CDR3 length: 14 residues. Germline V CDR1 and CDR2: SGHTA, FQGNSA. The chain's CDR3 is CASSYPGSHYERYF. The CDR3 bases are TGTGCCAGCAGCTACCCGGGATCCCACTACGAGCGGTACTTC.

This clonotype has a count of ten or more. The chain uses TRBV5-1 and TRBJ1-1; TRBD1 matches at 7 bases. The CDR3 is 17 residues long. Germline lookup yields CDR1 SGHRS and CDR2 YFSETQ. V shed 2 bases, J shed 2 bases, and the junction held 12 bases outside the gene matches. The CDR3 DNA sequence: TGCGCCAGCAGCTTCCACAGGGGTAGGGACCTTAACACTGAAGCTTTCTTT. It translates to CASSFHRGRDLNTEAFF.

Ten or more counts support this clonotype. The chain combines TRBV9 with TRBJ2-1, with D perhaps assigned TRBD1 or TRBD2 (5 bases each). This CDR3 spans 16 amino acids. Trimming pared 1 base from V and 7 bases from J, leaving 18 bases between. Germline-derived CDR1 and CDR2 are SGDLS and YYNGEE. The CDR3 region is CASSVWGRERENEQFF. CDR3 bases: TGTGCCAGCAGCGTATGGGGCAGGGAGAGGGAAAATGAGCAGTTCTTC.

This clonotype has just a few counts. In DNA, the CDR3 is TGCGCCAGCAACAGGGGAACCCCTGGCGAGCAGTACTTC. The encoded protein is CASNRGTPGEQYF. This chain joins TRBV5-1 and TRBJ2-7; 7 bases agree with TRBD1. The CDR3 runs to 13 residues. CDR1 is SGHRS, CDR2 YFSETQ, per germline. J gave up 6 bases and V 6 bases, and 9 bases lay outside the gene matches. The entire variable domain, with the rest obtained from reference TRBV5-1 and TRBJ2-7, is as follows: KAGVTQTPRYLIKTRGQQVTLSCSPISGHRSVSWYQQTPGQGLQFLFEYFSETQRNKGNFPGRFSGRQFSNSRSEMNVSTLELGDSALYLCASNRGTPGEQYFGPGTRLTVT.

The CDR3 DNA reads TGTGCCACCAGCAGCCGGGACAAAACTCGATACAATGAGCAGTTCTTC. Translation: CATSSRDKTRYNEQFF. V usage is TRBV15 and J usage is TRBJ2-1, with a weak D call TRBD1 (6 bases). V lost 3 bases and J 4 bases, leaving 16 bases between the germline ends. This CDR3 region has 16 residues. CDR1 and CDR2 (germline): LNHNV, YYDKDF (reference sequence). Full variable domain (missing parts from reference TRBV15 and TRBJ2-1): DAMVIQNPRYQVTQFGKPVTLSCSQTLNHNVMYWYQQKSSQAPKLLFHYYDKDFNNEADTPDNFQSRRPNTSFCFLDIRSPGLGDTAMYLCATSSRDKTRYNEQFFGPGTRLTVL.

The rearrangement joins TRBV20-1 to TRBJ2-1; 7 bases fit TRBD2. The trim removed 2 bases at V and 3 bases at J, leaving 7 bases unmatched. Germline assignment: CDR1 DFQATT and CDR2 SNEGSKA (reference sequence). The CDR3 covers 15 residues. CDR3 protein: CSARHPGLVYNEQFF. CDR3 bases: TGCAGTGCTAGACACCCAGGACTAGTCTACAATGAGCAGTTCTTC.

This clonotype has more than one count but fewer than ten. The J gene is TRBJ2-2, the V gene TRBV6-5, with D perhaps TRBD2 (6 bases). This CDR3 is built from 16 residues. Germline loops: CDR1 MNHEY, CDR2 SVGAGI. Trimming left V 8 bases short and J 4 bases short, with 20 bases between. CDR3 sequence reads: CASRRRIAALTGELFF. CDR3 bases: TGTGCCAGCCGTAGGAGGATAGCGGCACTCACCGGGGAGCTGTTTTTT.

This clonotype was picked up many times. This chain connects TRBV14 to TRBJ2-7, with D perhaps TRBD2 (6 bases). The CDR3 consists of 15 residues. Germline V gene sequence: CDR1 SGHDN, CDR2 FVKESK. V was clipped by 1 base and J by 6 bases, with 16 bases between them. This chain's CDR3 is CASSQVGRESSEQYF. The CDR3 coding sequence is TGTGCCAGCAGCCAAGTGGGACGGGAGTCTTCCGAGCAGTACTTC. Drawing the rest from reference TRBV14 and TRBJ2-7, the complete variable domain is EAGVTQFPSHSVIEKGQTVTLRCDPISGHDNLYWYRRVMGKEIKFLLHFVKESKQDESGMPNNRFLAERTGGTYSTLKVQPAELEDSGVYFCASSQVGRESSEQYFGPGTRLTVT.

This clonotype was recorded many times. The rearrangement uses TRBV7-2 and TRBJ1-3; unclear D gene. V was clipped by 2 bases and J by 8 bases, with 10 bases between them. This CDR3 has 13 amino acids. Germline loops: CDR1 SGHTA, CDR2 FQGNSA. CDR3 bases: TGTGCCAGCAGCTTAAGCAGGCAGGACACCATATATTTT. This gives the protein CASSLSRQDTIYF. The full variable domain, with the rest looked up from reference TRBV7-2 and TRBJ1-3, is GAGVSQSPSNKVTEKGKDVELRCDPISGHTALYWYRQSLGQGLEFLIYFQGNSAPDKSGLPSDRFSAERTGGSVSTLTIQRTQQEDSAVYLCASSLSRQDTIYFGEGSWLTVV.